The 8 T cell receptor beta chains below all came from one sample that was sequenced in a study of blood T cell repertoires in COVID-19. Measured with immunoSEQ multiplex PCR; TCRdb has only the in-frame clones, and not every one. The sample has about 51,000 clones, 86% seen once. The sample consisted of peripheral blood. The source is a man older than 75 with active COVID-19.

The chain couples TRBV2 to TRBJ2-3; 7 nucleotides match TRBD2. V lost 5 bases and J lost 7; bases outside the gene matches: 6. CDR1 and CDR2 (germline): SNHLY, FYNNEI. The CDR3 consists of 13 residues. Here the CDR3 reads CASSTISGHTQYF. Here the CDR3 DNA reads TGTGCCAGCAGTACCATTAGCGGGCATACGCAGTATTTT.

This sequence joins TRBV10-3 and TRBJ2-7, with a weak D call TRBD2 (5 bases). The CDR3 has 15 residues. Per the germline V gene, CDR1 is ENHRY and CDR2 is SYGVKD. Deletions cut 6 bases from V and 6 bases from J, with 21 bases between. CDR3 amino acids: CAIRKPQDSSGEQYF. DNA of the CDR3: TGTGCCATCAGAAAGCCCCAGGACTCCTCGGGCGAGCAGTACTTC.

This clone was seen more than once but under ten times. This sequence joins TRBV2 and TRBJ1-1; perhaps TRBD1 as D (5 bases). Trimming stripped 6 bases from V and 4 bases from J, with 15 bases between. The CDR3 is 14 residues long. CDR1 is SNHLY and CDR2 is FYNNEI in the germline V gene. CDR3 sequence (DNA): TGTGCCAGCAGGCGGGACGGACGTCGCACTGAAGCTTTCTTT. Translating it yields CASRRDGRRTEAFF.

This rearrangement joins TRBV30 to TRBJ2-7; a possible D gene is TRBD2 (6 bases). CDR1 and CDR2 from the germline V gene are GTSNPN and SVGIG (reference sequence). The CDR3 covers 14 residues. The V gene lost 2 bases and the J gene lost 2 bases, with 13 bases spanning the gap. The chain's CDR3 is CAWSQGGKAYEQYF. DNA for the CDR3: TGTGCCTGGAGTCAGGGCGGGAAAGCCTACGAGCAGTACTTC.

The rearrangement joins TRBV28 to TRBJ2-1; 11 bases match TRBD2. The CDR3 loop spans 16 amino acids. Germline CDR1 reads MDHEN; CDR2 reads SYDVKM. V lost 7 bases to trimming and J lost 1 base; unmatched junction nucleotides: 6. DNA for the CDR3: TGTGCCAGCACGCCGACTAGCGGGACGTCCTACAATGAGCAGTTCTTC. Translation: CASTPTSGTSYNEQFF.

V gene TRBV27 combines with J gene TRBJ2-1, with 14 nucleotides matching TRBD2. The trim removed 3 bases at V and 0 bases at J, leaving 7 bases unmatched. Per germline, CDR1 MNHEY and CDR2 SMNVEV (reference sequence). This CDR3 spans 19 amino acids. The CDR3 region is CASSFRGTSGSLSYNEQFF. DNA for the CDR3: TGTGCCAGCAGTTTCAGAGGGACTAGCGGGAGTCTCTCCTACAATGAGCAGTTCTTC.

The chain has TRBV12-2 and TRBJ1-6. TRBV12-2 counts as a pseudogene. The CDR3 contains 11 residues. The DNA of the CDR3 is TGTGCAAGTCGGGCCGGGTCGGCCCTCCACTTT. Its protein product is CASRAGSALHF.

The CDR3 sequence: CATSDFGDRGPKNTGELFF. CDR3 DNA: TGTGCCACCAGTGATTTCGGGGACAGGGGGCCTAAGAACACCGGGGAGCTGTTTTTT. The rearrangement joins TRBV24-1 to TRBJ2-2, with TRBD1 identical over 12 bases. V shed 1 base and J 1 base; nucleotides not matched to a gene: 6. Per the germline V gene, CDR1 is KGHDR and CDR2 is SFDVKD. The CDR3 length is 19 residues.